Following are 20 T cell receptor beta chains from one sample sequenced in a study of CXCR3-negative and CXCR3-positive naive CD8 T cells (dated by TCRdb to between 2018 and 2020). The sequencer was a NextSeq 550. The Human TCR Profiling Kit (MiLaboratory) was used to make UMI-labeled 5' RACE TRB cDNA libraries. Each CDR3 protein sequence appears as one entry after TCRdb reprocessed the reads, and no DNA is included. The table kept for this sample lists about 53,000 distinct CDR3 sequences. Jointly, the top ten make up about 0.42% of the sample. Sequenced sample: naive CXCR3- CD8+ T cells from blood. The label giving this sample's cell subset or site can be read as: CD45RO-CCR7+CD27+CD95- naive CD8+ T cells lacking CXCR3 (TNR3-). Source of these receptors: a human donor in good health. Some clones in this sample may be carry-over from other donors' samples.

The gene calls are TRBV2 and TRBJ2-3; the TCRdb call, TRBD1, lacks DNA for checking. The CDR3 contains 17 residues. Germline CDR1 SNHLY, CDR2 FYNNEI. CDR3 in amino acids: CASTIWDRGLLEDTQYF.

The chain has TRBV20-1 and TRBJ2-7. The CDR3 has 11 amino acids. Germline V gene data show CDR1 as DFQATT and CDR2 as SNEGSKA (reference sequence). CDR3 sequence: CSARAGYEQYF.

The chain combines TRBV10-3 with TRBJ2-5; TCRdb calls TRBD1, which cannot be checked without DNA. Germline CDR1 reads ENHRY; CDR2 reads SYGVKD. The CDR3 sequence is 18 residues long. The CDR3 region is CAISEGTGARVFLETQYF.

The chain couples TRBV5-1 to TRBJ1-6; TCRdb lists TRBD1, though no DNA is available to test this call. Germline loops: CDR1 SGHRS, CDR2 YFSETQ. The CDR3 contains 18 residues. Here the CDR3 reads CASSLEGTGASYNSPLHF.

The chain recombines TRBV11-2 with TRBJ2-3; there is no DNA to check the TCRdb D call of TRBD2. This CDR3 region has 18 residues. CDR1 and CDR2 from the germline V gene are SGHAT and FQNNGV. The CDR3 here is CASSLDLASGTSTDTQYF. Full variable domain (rest looked up from reference TRBV11-2 and TRBJ2-3): EAGVAQSPRYKIIEKRQSVAFWCNPISGHATLYWYQQILGQGPKLLIQFQNNGVVDDSQLPKDRFSAERLKGVDSTLKIQPAKLEDSAVYLCASSLDLASGTSTDTQYFGPGTRLTVL.

V gene TRBV6-2 or TRBV6-3 combines with J gene TRBJ2-2; TCRdb reports TRBD1, a call that lacks DNA to check it against. Germline V gene data show CDR1 as MNHEY and CDR2 as SVGEGT. This CDR3 is built from 16 residues. CDR3: CASSFGQSWRTGELFF.

CDR3: CASGLVRGTESSGANVLTF. The chain joins TRBV12-5 to TRBJ2-6; TCRdb returns TRBD1, unconfirmable since there is no DNA. The CDR3 is 19 residues long. CDR1 LGHNT and CDR2 FRNRAP come from the germline V gene. The complete variable domain, with remaining parts taken from reference TRBV12-5 and TRBJ2-6, reads DARVTQTPRHKVTEMGQEVTMRCQPILGHNTVFWYRQTMMQGLELLAYFRNRAPLDDSGMPKDRFSAEMPDATLATLKIQPSEPRDSAVYFCASGLVRGTESSGANVLTFGAGSRLTVL.

V gene TRBV28 combines with J gene TRBJ2-5. Germline CDR1 is MDHEN and CDR2 is SYDVKM. CDR3 length: 11 residues. This CDR3 reads CASSLEETQYF.

The chain joins TRBV9 to TRBJ2-1; with no DNA, the TCRdb D assignment of TRBD1 cannot be verified. Germline V gene data show CDR1 as SGDLS and CDR2 as YYNGEE. The CDR3 spans 13 residues. CDR3 loop: CASSVRGWYEQFF.

This rearrangement joins TRBV6-2 or TRBV6-3 to TRBJ1-1; the D call of TRBD1 rests on TCRdb alone, since no DNA is present to check it. This CDR3 has 15 residues. From germline, CDR1 is MNHEY and CDR2 SVGEGT. CDR3: CASSYTHRGDTEAFF.

The chain combines TRBV4-2 with TRBJ2-3; the D gene TCRdb calls, TRBD2, cannot be checked with no DNA. The germline V gene encodes CDR1 LGHNA and CDR2 YNFKEQ. This CDR3 spans 17 amino acids. CDR3 amino acids: CASSQEMTSGVTDTQYF.

The chain carries TRBV29-1 and TRBJ2-2. The CDR3 is made up of 12 amino acids. Germline V gene lookup returns CDR1 SQVTM and CDR2 ANQGSEA. CDR3 in amino acids: CSVELWAGELFF.

The rearrangement joins TRBV19 to TRBJ2-7; the TCRdb call, TRBD1, lacks DNA for checking. The CDR3 is 14 amino acids. Germline-derived CDR1 and CDR2 are LNHDA and SQIVND (reference sequence). CDR3 in amino acids: CASSWGRQGYEQYF.

The J gene is TRBJ2-6, the V gene TRBV29-1; lacking DNA, the TRBD1 call made by TCRdb goes unchecked. The CDR3 consists of 15 residues. Germline CDR1 SQVTM, CDR2 ANQGSEA. CDR3 sequence reads: CSVGSGVGGANVLTF. Complete variable domain (other parts from reference TRBV29-1 and TRBJ2-6): SAVISQKPSRDICQRGTSLTIQCQVDSQVTMMFWYRQQPGQSLTLIATANQGSEATYESGFVIDKFPISRPNLTFSTLTVSNMSPEDSSIYLCSVGSGVGGANVLTFGAGSRLTVL.

V and J are TRBV28 and TRBJ1-2. This CDR3 is built from 15 residues. From germline, CDR1 is MDHEN and CDR2 SYDVKM. CDR3 loop: CASSPPGGGGWGYTF.

The chain joins TRBV29-1 to TRBJ2-2; the TCRdb call, TRBD2, lacks DNA for checking. Germline V CDR1 and CDR2: SQVTM, ANQGSEA. The CDR3 length is 12 residues. CDR3 protein: CSFRGGTGELFF.

The V gene is TRBV3-1, the J gene TRBJ2-5; TCRdb picks TRBD1, but there is no DNA to check that call. The CDR3 is 14 amino acids. CDR1 and CDR2 from the germline V gene are LGHDT and YNNKEL (reference sequence). CDR3 protein: CASTGAGAPETQYF.

By frequency, this clonotype is medium-sized. V and J are TRBV4-1 and TRBJ2-7; TCRdb indicates TRBD1, and absent DNA this call remains unverified. The germline V gene encodes CDR1 MGHRA and CDR2 YSYEKL. The CDR3 runs 14 residues. CDR3 region: CASSQRDRAYEQYF.

This chain uses TRBV7-6 with TRBJ2-7; the D call from TCRdb, TRBD1, cannot be confirmed without DNA. Germline V gene lookup returns CDR1 SGHVS and CDR2 FNYEAQ. This CDR3 comprises 15 residues. CDR3 amino acids: CASSLEGQVAYEQYF.

The chain recombines TRBV6-5 with TRBJ2-5; TCRdb calls TRBD2, which cannot be checked without DNA. The germline V gene encodes CDR1 MNHEY and CDR2 SVGAGI. The CDR3 extends over 15 amino acids. CDR3 sequence reads: CASSYSSAGQETQYF.